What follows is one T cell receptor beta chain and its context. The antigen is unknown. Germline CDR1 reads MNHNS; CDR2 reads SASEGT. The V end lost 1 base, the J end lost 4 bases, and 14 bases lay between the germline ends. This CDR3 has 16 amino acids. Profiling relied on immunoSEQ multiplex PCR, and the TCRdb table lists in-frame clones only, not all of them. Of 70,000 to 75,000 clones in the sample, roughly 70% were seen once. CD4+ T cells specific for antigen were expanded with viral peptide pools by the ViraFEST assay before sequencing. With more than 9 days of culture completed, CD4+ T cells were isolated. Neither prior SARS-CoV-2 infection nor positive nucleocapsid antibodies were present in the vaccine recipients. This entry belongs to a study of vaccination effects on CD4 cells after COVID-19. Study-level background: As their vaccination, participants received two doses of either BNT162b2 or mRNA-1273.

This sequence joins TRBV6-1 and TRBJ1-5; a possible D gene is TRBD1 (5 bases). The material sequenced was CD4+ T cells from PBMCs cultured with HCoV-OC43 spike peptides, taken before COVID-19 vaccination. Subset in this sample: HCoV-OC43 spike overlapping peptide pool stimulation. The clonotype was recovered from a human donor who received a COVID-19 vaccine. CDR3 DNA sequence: TGTGCCAGCAGTGAAGTCATCGGACATCCTAATCAGCCCCAGCATTTT. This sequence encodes CASSEVIGHPNQPQHF.